The text below deals with one T cell receptor (beta chain). The antigen remains undetermined. The record originates from a study of Ad26.COV2.S vaccination and SARS-CoV-2 variants. V was clipped by 5 bases and J by 0 bases, with 9 bases between them. The germline CDR1 and CDR2 sequences are MNHNY and SVGAGI (reference sequence). The CDR3 sequence is 14 residues long. TCRdb keeps only in-frame clones here, not all; method: immunoSEQ multiplex PCR. Found here are over 450,000 clones, 80% to 90% of them singletons; the top ten hold approximately 1.7%. The study, taken as a whole, reports: Participants in the vaccine arm had higher spike-specific TCR breadth; placebo recipients had lower.

The treatment is: 15 to 20 received Ad26.COV2.S at low or high dose, single or two shots; roughly 5 received placebo; per-sample allocation not given. Sample collection was performed on day 63 after the first vaccine or placebo injection. An Ad26 vector that expressed Wuhan-strain SARS-CoV-2 spike constituted the vaccine. This rearrangement joins TRBV6-6 to TRBJ2-3; D uncertain. The sequencing used peripheral blood, collected in a trial of Ad26.COV2.S vaccine versus placebo. The TCR comes from a person aged 18-60 years who received the Ad26.COV2.S COVID-19 vaccine or a placebo. In DNA, the CDR3 is TGTGCCAGCAGTACGAGCGTTAGCACAGATACGCAGTATTTT. Translated, it gives CASSTSVSTDTQYF.